This is a list of T cell receptor beta chains from one sample in a study of identical twins. TCRdb ran MiXCR on the 5' RACE reads and lists one entry per CDR3 protein. The sample lists about 700,000 distinct CDR3 sequences; 8.6% were seen once. The sample also formed part of further work on yellow fever vaccine responses in identical twins.

The source material was PBMCs. The receptor source for this set is a woman aged 18-29 years in good health. CDR3s include the opening cysteine and the closing phenylalanine or tryptophan. The D gene is left open where the match is weak. Clone size, where shown, is once, few, many, or a class for clones that have expanded.

>TRBJ2-7|TRBV5-1|-|-
TGCGCCAGCAGCTTGCAACAGGGCTTCTCCGAGCAGTACTTC
CASSLQQGFSEQYF
>TRBJ2-2|TRBV29-1|-|few
TGCAGCGTTGCGGGCGGGGGCGAGGGGGAGCTGTTTTTT
CSVAGGGEGELFF
>TRBJ2-7|TRBV29-1|-|many
TGCAGCGTTCTCCAGGGGCATAACTACGAGCAGTACTTC
CSVLQGHNYEQYF
>TRBJ2-3|TRBV27|TRBD2|-
TGTGCCAGCAGTTCCAAAGGAGGGACTAGCGGGAGGCACCTCTCCACAGATACGCAGTATTTT
CASSSKGGTSGRHLSTDTQYF
>TRBJ2-7|TRBV5-6|TRBD1|few
TGTGCCAGCAGCTTGTACAGGGGTAACTACGAGCAGTACTTC
CASSLYRGNYEQYF
>TRBJ2-1|TRBV15|TRBD2|-
TGTGCCACCAGCAGAACTAGCGGAAAAAGTTACAATGAGCAGTTCTTC
CATSRTSGKSYNEQFF
>TRBJ1-2|TRBV29-1|TRBD1|-
TGCAGCGTTGAAGAGACGGGACAGGGGGGAAACTATGGCTACACCTTC
CSVEETGQGGNYGYTF
>TRBJ2-6|TRBV3-1|-|-
TGTGCCAGCAGGCCCTCCGGCTCTGGGGCCAACGTCCTGACTTTC
CASRPSGSGANVLTF
>TRBJ1-2|TRBV7-8|TRBD1|-
TGTGCCAGCAGCCCAGACAGGGTTGGGTATGGCTACACCTTC
CASSPDRVGYGYTF
>TRBJ1-1|TRBV6-5|-|many
TGTGCCAGCAGTTACTTGACAGGGAACACTGAAGCTTTCTTT
CASSYLTGNTEAFF
>TRBJ2-3|TRBV7-2|TRBD2|-
TGTGCCAGCAGCTTGGCGGGGGGGCCTCAAGATACGCAGTATTTT
CASSLAGGPQDTQYF
>TRBJ2-2|TRBV15|-|many
TGTGCCACCAGCAGAGATCTTGCTAGGGTTACCGGGGAGCTGTTTTTT
CATSRDLARVTGELFF
>TRBJ2-1|TRBV4-3|TRBD2|few
TGCGCCAGCAGCCAAGTAAAACTAGCGGGGAATGAGCAGTTCTTC
CASSQVKLAGNEQFF
>TRBJ2-2|TRBV27|TRBD1|many
TGTGCCAGCACATACTACAGGGGGCGAGGCATCGGGGAGCTGTTTTTT
CASTYYRGRGIGELFF
>TRBJ1-1|TRBV2|-|-
TGTGCCAGCAGTGGGCCCCAGGTCAGGAACACTGAAGCTTTCTTT
CASSGPQVRNTEAFF
>TRBJ2-2|TRBV29-1|-|few
TGCAGCGGCCTACAGGGAACCGGGGAGCTGTTTTTT
CSGLQGTGELFF
>TRBJ2-6|TRBV7-9|-|few
TGTGCCAGCAGCGTCACCGGGAACACTGGGGCCAACGTCCTGACTTTC
CASSVTGNTGANVLTF
>TRBJ1-1|TRBV6-1|TRBD1|-
TGTGCCAGCAGGGGTAGACAGGGGAACACTGAAGCTTTCTTT
CASRGRQGNTEAFF
>TRBJ2-1|TRBV5-1|-|-
TGCGCCAGCACCCGACAGGATAGCTCCTACAATGAGCAGTTCTTC
CASTRQDSSYNEQFF
>TRBJ1-2|TRBV5-5|TRBD1|-
TGTGCCAGCAGGACAGGGGTCACCAACTATGGCTACACCTTC
CASRTGVTNYGYTF
>TRBJ1-4|TRBV7-9|-|many
TGTGCCAGCAGCCCCGGACAGTCTCGGGAAAAACTGTTTTTT
CASSPGQSREKLFF
>TRBJ2-7|TRBV12-3/TRBV12-4|-|many
TGTGCCAGCAGCCGCCAATACGAGCAGTACTTC
CASSRQYEQYF
>TRBJ2-7|TRBV5-1|TRBD2|-
TGCGCCAGCAGCTCAGTAGCGGGGGGGAACGGCGAGCAGTACTTC
CASSSVAGGNGEQYF
>TRBJ2-3|TRBV12-3/TRBV12-4|-|few
TGTGCCAGCAGTATAGGTACGCAGTATTTT
CASSIGTQYF
>TRBJ1-1|TRBV29-1|-|few
TGCAGCGGTTCTGAAGCTTTCTTT
CSGSEAFF
>TRBJ1-2|TRBV12-3/TRBV12-4|TRBD1|-
TGTGCCAGCAGGTCGGGACAGATCTATGGCTACACCTTC
CASRSGQIYGYTF
>TRBJ2-1|TRBV14|-|-
TGTGCCAGCAGCCAAGATTGGAATAACAATGAGCAGTTCTTC
CASSQDWNNNEQFF
>TRBJ2-1|TRBV18|TRBD2|few
TGTGCCAGCTCACCAGGCAGCGGGAGAGATCCGGGCGGGTTCTTC
CASSPGSGRDPGGFF